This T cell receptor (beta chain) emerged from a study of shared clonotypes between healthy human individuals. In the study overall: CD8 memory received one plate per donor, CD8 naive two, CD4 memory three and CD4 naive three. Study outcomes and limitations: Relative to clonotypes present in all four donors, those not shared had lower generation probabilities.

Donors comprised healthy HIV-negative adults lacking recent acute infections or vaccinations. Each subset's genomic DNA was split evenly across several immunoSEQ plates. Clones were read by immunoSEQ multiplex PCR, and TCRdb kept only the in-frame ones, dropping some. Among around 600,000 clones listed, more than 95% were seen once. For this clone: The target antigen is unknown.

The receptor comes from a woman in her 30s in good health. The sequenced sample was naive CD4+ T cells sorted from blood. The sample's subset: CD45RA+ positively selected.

CDR3 residues: CSAAGTGYFRNIQYF. CDR3 in DNA: TGCAGCGCCGCCGGGACAGGGTATTTCAGAAACATTCAGTACTTC. The chain joins TRBV29-1 to TRBJ2-4, with TRBD1 identical over 9 bases. CDR1 SQVTM and CDR2 ANQGSEA come from the germline V gene. Trimming at V came to 7 bases and at J to 6 bases, leaving 13 bases not matched to a gene. CDR3 length: 15 residues.